The 22 T cell receptor beta chains below were found in one sample sequenced in a study of blood T cell repertoires in COVID-19. Measured with immunoSEQ multiplex PCR; TCRdb has only the in-frame clones, and not every one. The table records roughly 360,000 clones, 83% of them present only once. Sequencing used PBMCs or T cells enriched from blood (not recorded which). These receptors were collected from a woman aged 50 to 60 who had recovered from COVID-19.

As to this clone: The junction departs from germline at one end; a sequencing error may be responsible. The chain carries TRBV5-1 and TRBJ1-1; tentatively, D is TRBD1 (5 bases). This CDR3 has 12 residues. In germline, CDR1 is SGHRS, CDR2 YFSETQ. CDR3 in DNA: TGCGCCAGCAGGTTGGGTGCAGGGGAAGCTTTCTTT. It is translated as CASRLGAGEAFF.

V gene TRBV28 combines with J gene TRBJ2-7; 7 positions match TRBD1. The junction had 20 bases not matched to a gene; V was cut back by 5 bases and J by 7 bases. Germline V gene sequence: CDR1 MDHEN, CDR2 SYDVKM. The CDR3 sequence is 17 residues long. The CDR3 sequence is CASSPWVGDSSFREQYF. As DNA, the CDR3 is TGTGCCAGCAGTCCCTGGGTGGGGGACAGCTCATTTAGGGAGCAGTACTTC.

The CDR3 nucleotides are TGCGCCAGCAGCCAAGCCCCGACAGAATACGAGCAGTACTTC. It encodes CASSQAPTEYEQYF. V gene TRBV4-1 combines with J gene TRBJ2-7; the D gene is possibly TRBD1 (5 bases). V lost 1 base and J lost 4, with 11 bases in between. This CDR3 comprises 14 residues. CDR1 is MGHRA and CDR2 is YSYEKL in the germline V gene.

As for this clone: The identical CDR3 is also encoded by other nucleotide sequences in the sample. J is TRBJ2-1 and V is TRBV9; TRBD2 aligns across 7 bases. V lost 2 bases and J lost 4; bases outside the gene matches: 6. CDR1 SGDLS and CDR2 YYNGEE come from the germline V gene. The CDR3 is 15 amino acids. The CDR3 coding sequence is TGTGCCAGCAGCGTCGGGCTAGCGGAGTACAATGAGCAGTTCTTC. Translating gives CASSVGLAEYNEQFF.

The chain couples TRBV19 to TRBJ1-5, with 7 nucleotides matching TRBD1. Germline CDR1 and CDR2: LNHDA and SQIVND (reference sequence). After removal of 4 bases from V and 5 bases from J, the junction contained 2 bases not matched to a gene. This CDR3 is built from 13 residues. The DNA for the CDR3 is TGTGCCAGTAGTAACAGGGGTGATCAGCCCCAGCATTTT. Amino acids: CASSNRGDQPQHF.

The rearrangement joins TRBV7-2 to TRBJ2-1; D is unclear. The CDR3 sequence is 11 residues long. Looked up from germline, CDR1 is SGHTA and CDR2 is FQGNSA. Trimming took off 0 bases at V and 10 bases at J, with 4 bases between the two ends. The CDR3 spells CASSLAQEQFF. CDR3 in DNA: TGTGCCAGCAGCTTAGCACAGGAGCAGTTCTTC.

The gene calls are TRBV19 and TRBJ1-2; D is uncertain. Between the trimmed V and J ends, which lost 6 bases and 2 bases, there was a span of 10 bases. The CDR3 consists of 13 residues. Germline CDR1 LNHDA, CDR2 SQIVND (reference sequence). CDR3 sequence: CASRRVPNYGYTF. The CDR3 nucleotides are TGTGCCAGTAGGAGGGTACCCAACTATGGCTACACCTTC.

V is TRBV27 and J is TRBJ2-1; 11 nucleotides line up with TRBD2. Germline V gives CDR1 MNHEY, CDR2 SMNVEV (reference sequence). This CDR3 is 15 amino acids long. J gave up 6 bases and V 5 bases, and 6 bases lay outside the gene matches. Written as DNA, the CDR3 is TGTGCCAGCAGTCTCACTAGCGGGAGTACCAATGAGCAGTTCTTC. Its translation: CASSLTSGSTNEQFF.

The V and J genes are TRBV7-8 and TRBJ2-5; TRBD2 matches at 9 bases. V gave up 5 bases and J gave up 4 bases; unmatched junction bases: 8. The CDR3 spans 15 residues. CDR1 and CDR2 from the germline V gene are SGHVS and FQNEAQ. CDR3 sequence reads: CASSDRGGVSETQYF. The CDR3, as DNA: TGTGCCAGCAGCGATCGCGGGGGGGTATCAGAGACCCAGTACTTC.

V and J are TRBV4-1 and TRBJ2-1; tentatively, D is TRBD1 (6 bases). Germline CDR1 MGHRA, CDR2 YSYEKL. V was shortened by 2 bases and J by 7 bases, with 9 bases between the two germline ends. This CDR3 has 13 residues. The CDR3 nucleotides are TGCGCCAGCAGCCAACCTGGACAGAATGAGCAGTTCTTC. Its protein is CASSQPGQNEQFF.

The chain combines TRBV9 with TRBJ2-3, with 7 bases identical to TRBD1. V gave up 0 bases and J gave up 1 base; unmatched junction bases: 5. The CDR3 consists of 16 residues. The germline V gene has CDR1 SGDLS and CDR2 YYNGEE. The CDR3 is CASSVEFGTGTDTQYF. The CDR3 DNA sequence: TGTGCCAGCAGCGTAGAATTTGGGACAGGCACAGATACGCAGTATTTT. Looking up the rest from reference TRBV9 and TRBJ2-3 gives the full variable domain: DSGVTQTPKHLITATGQRVTLRCSPRSGDLSVYWYQQSLDQGLQFLIQYYNGEERAKGNILERFSAQQFPDLHSELNLSSLELGDSALYFCASSVEFGTGTDTQYFGPGTRLTVL.

This chain connects TRBV15 to TRBJ1-5; TRBD1 aligns across 9 bases. The germline V gene has CDR1 LNHNV and CDR2 YYDKDF (reference sequence). The V gene end was trimmed by 4 bases and the J gene end by 3 bases; junction bases not matched to a gene: 10. The CDR3 loop spans 17 amino acids. This chain's CDR3 is CATSTAWGTGTNQPQHF. The CDR3 DNA is TGTGCCACCAGCACTGCCTGGGGGACAGGGACCAATCAGCCCCAGCATTTT.

The rearrangement joins TRBV4-3 to TRBJ1-4; D is unresolved. Germline-derived CDR1 and CDR2 are LGHNA and YSLEER. This CDR3 comprises 15 residues. Trimming pared 2 bases from V and 4 bases from J, leaving 11 bases between. CDR3 nucleotides: TGCGCCAGCAGCCAATTGCCCGGGAGTAATGAAAAACTGTTTTTT. This sequence encodes CASSQLPGSNEKLFF.

CDR3 sequence reads: CASSSLRNYGYTF. The CDR3 nucleotides are TGTGCCAGCAGTTCTCTCAGGAACTATGGCTACACCTTC. The chain carries TRBV27 and TRBJ1-2; no definite D call. The CDR3 is made up of 13 amino acids. The germline V gene has CDR1 MNHEY and CDR2 SMNVEV (reference sequence). The V end lost 4 bases, the J end lost 2 bases, and 8 bases lay between the germline ends.

This chain joins TRBV5-4 and TRBJ2-1, with D possibly TRBD2 on 6 matching bases. Trimming took off 4 bases at V and 9 bases at J, with 20 bases between the two ends. The CDR3 contains 15 residues. Germline V gene data show CDR1 as SGHNT and CDR2 as YYREEE (reference sequence). The CDR3 sequence is CASSIPRASVSEQFF. The CDR3 DNA reads TGTGCCAGCAGCATACCCCGGGCTAGCGTGAGTGAGCAGTTCTTC. The full variable domain, its missing parts supplied by reference TRBV5-4 and TRBJ2-1, is ETGVTQSPTHLIKTRGQQVTLRCSSQSGHNTVSWYQQALGQGPQFIFQYYREEENGRGNFPPRFSGLQFPNYSSELNVNALELDDSALYLCASSIPRASVSEQFFGPGTRLTVL.

This sequence joins TRBV18 and TRBJ1-1; TRBD1 matches at 8 bases. CDR3 length equals 14 residues. Germline V gene sequence: CDR1 KGHSH, CDR2 LQKENI. J lost 1 base, V lost 4 bases, and 2 bases had no gene match. The CDR3 DNA reads as TGTGCCAGCTCACAAGACAGGGGGAACACTGAAGCTTTCTTT. This translates into CASSQDRGNTEAFF.

The chain links TRBV19 to TRBJ1-6; D remains ambiguous. Germline lookup yields CDR1 LNHDA and CDR2 SQIVND (reference sequence). The CDR3 consists of 13 residues. Between the trimmed V and J ends, which lost 1 base and 8 bases, there was a span of 6 bases. The chain's CDR3 is CASSIVEDSPLHF. The CDR3 nucleotides read TGTGCCAGTAGTATAGTCGAGGATTCACCCCTCCACTTT.

The V and J genes are TRBV6-2 or TRBV6-3 and TRBJ2-3; a weak D match, TRBD2 (6 bases). Per the germline V gene, CDR1 is MNHEY and CDR2 is SVGEGT. With 2 bases removed from V and 2 bases from J, the gap between germline ends came to 11 bases. The length of the CDR3 is 15 residues. The CDR3 nucleotides read TGTGCCAGCAGTTACGGCGGGGCATACACAGATACGCAGTATTTT. Its translation: CASSYGGAYTDTQYF.

The chain uses TRBV7-8 and TRBJ2-7, with D possibly matching TRBD2 (5 bases). The CDR3 contains 15 residues. Germline CDR1 reads SGHVS; CDR2 reads FQNEAQ. The V end lost 5 bases, the J end lost 5 bases, and 19 bases lay between the germline ends. CDR3 DNA sequence: TGTGCCAGCAGCCCCAACTTGTGGGAGTTCGACGAGCAGTACTTC. It specifies CASSPNLWEFDEQYF.

This clone showed up just once. This chain joins TRBV30 and TRBJ1-3; D ambiguous. The CDR3 consists of 15 residues. The germline V and J ends were trimmed by 2 bases and 0 bases, with 11 bases remaining between them. Germline-derived CDR1 and CDR2 are GTSNPN and SVGIG (reference sequence). CDR3 sequence reads: CAWSYSPASGNTIYF. CDR3 coding DNA: TGTGCCTGGAGTTACAGCCCTGCCTCTGGAAACACCATATATTTT.

V and J are TRBV15 and TRBJ1-1; weak D call: TRBD1 (6 bases). Trimming removed 3 bases at V and 5 bases at J, with 13 bases between. CDR3 length equals 14 residues. The germline V gene has CDR1 LNHNV and CDR2 YYDKDF (reference sequence). The CDR3 reads CATSSVPQGTEAFF. In DNA, the CDR3 is TGTGCCACCAGCAGCGTTCCCCAGGGGACTGAAGCTTTCTTT. Using reference TRBV15 and TRBJ1-1 for the parts outside the CDR3, the full variable domain is DAMVIQNPRYQVTQFGKPVTLSCSQTLNHNVMYWYQQKSSQAPKLLFHYYDKDFNNEADTPDNFQSRRPNTSFCFLDIRSPGLGDTAMYLCATSSVPQGTEAFFGQGTRLTVV.

The V call is TRBV6-2 or TRBV6-3, the J call TRBJ2-1; tentative D call: TRBD1 (7 bases). Trimming left V 2 bases short and J 8 bases short, with 16 bases between. The CDR3 loop spans 15 amino acids. CDR1 MNHEY and CDR2 SVGEGT come from the germline V gene. The CDR3, as DNA: TGTGCCAGCAGTTACCGGCCAGGGGGGTCTTATGAGCAGTTCTTC. The encoded protein is CASSYRPGGSYEQFF.